This T cell receptor beta chain came from a study of T cell repertoires in cytomegalovirus infection. Study as a whole: Selection of CMV epitopes for the study included recently identified HLA-C-restricted and well-studied HLA-B-restricted ones. Public TCR beta signatures marked donors with CMV infection and the matching HLA. Whole-study results and caveats: Of the TCR beta families, the public ones yielded a cumulative frequency that identified carriers of CMV plus the relevant HLA. It was HLA-C-restricted CMV-specific TCR beta clonotypes that dominated the response ex vivo.

TCRdb reanalysed the reads using MiXCR and keeps one entry per CDR3 protein. Seen here are 350,000 to 400,000 distinct CDR3 sequences, about 35% observed once, and the top ten hold about 13%. Deletions cut 6 bases from V and 6 bases from J, with 14 bases between. CDR1 is DFQATT, CDR2 SNEGSKA, per germline (reference sequence). This CDR3 contains 12 residues. This clonotype came up many times. Its antigen is not identified. This clonotype was sampled from a human donor in good health (CMV status not recorded). Some clones in this sample may be carry-over from other donors' samples. The V gene is TRBV20-1, the J gene TRBJ1-2, with D maybe TRBD1 (5 bases). Material: cultured PBMCs, obtained from culture after CMV antigen stimulation. The DNA of the CDR3 is TGCAGTGCCGAACGGGGCACCAATGGCTACACCTTC. It encodes CSAERGTNGYTF.